This T cell receptor (beta chain) was sequenced for a study of blood T cell repertoires in COVID-19. As for the study in general: Samples came from the United States, Italy and Spain, spanning acute and convalescent COVID-19. In each case, the material was cDNA or gDNA derived from T cells, B-cell-depleted T cells, or PBMCs.

The CDR3 is 17 residues long. The V gene's germline CDR1 is LGHDT and CDR2 YNNKEL (reference sequence). V shed 4 bases and J 9 bases; nucleotides not matched to a gene: 17. This clone came up once. In the authors' methods: Using reference gene primer amplification, nucleated cell counts were estimated. Clones were read by immunoSEQ multiplex PCR, and TCRdb kept only the in-frame ones, dropping some. D and trimming come from the DNA, and the V and J calls and clone size come from that table. The sample yields around 50,000 clones, roughly 77% seen once. This chain links TRBV3-1 (or the pseudogene TRBV3-2) with TRBJ2-1; 8 bases map to TRBD2. Sequencing input: peripheral blood. The sequence was collected from a human donor with active or convalescent COVID-19. The donor label of this sample is uncertain. CDR3 DNA sequence: TGTGCCAGCAGCCCATCTCAGGGCGGGAGGTTGTTTGGTGAGCAGTTCTTC. Translated, it gives CASSPSQGGRLFGEQFF.